Presented here are 27 T cell receptor beta chains from one specimen sequenced in a study of technical replicates of blood from several donors. Only in-frame clones appear in the TCRdb table, and some are missing; sequencing was by immunoSEQ multiplex PCR. The table lists tens of thousands of clones, roughly 94% of them singletons, with 0.2% to 0.3% in the top ten. The sequencing input was T cells isolated from PBMCs. The receptor source for this set is a human donor in good health.

This chain connects TRBV27 to TRBJ2-7; the match to TRBD2 covers 13 bases. Germline V lookup: CDR1 MNHEY, CDR2 SMNVEV (reference sequence). This CDR3 is built from 15 residues. With V trimmed by 6 bases and J by 2 bases, 4 bases remained unmatched. As DNA, the CDR3 is TGTGCCAGCAGACAGGGACTAGCGGGAACCTACGAGCAGTACTTC. Its translation is CASRQGLAGTYEQYF.

CDR3 coding DNA: TGCGCCAGCAGCTTGCTGACAGGGGGCATCGATGAGCAGTTCTTC. Translating it yields CASSLLTGGIDEQFF. V is TRBV5-1 and J is TRBJ2-1; TRBD1 matches 10 bases. The germline V gene has CDR1 SGHRS and CDR2 YFSETQ. There are 15 residues in the CDR3. Germline trimming cut 1 base from V and 8 bases from J; bases unmatched to any gene: 6.

The chain combines TRBV20-1 with TRBJ2-7; D perhaps matches TRBD1 (5 bases). The germline V and J ends were trimmed by 3 bases and 10 bases, with 13 bases remaining between them. Germline-derived CDR1 and CDR2 are DFQATT and SNEGSKA (reference sequence). The CDR3 consists of 11 residues. CDR3 sequence (DNA): TGCAGTGCTAGTTCGGCAGGGCCTCAGTACTTC. It codes for CSASSAGPQYF.

J is TRBJ1-4 and V is TRBV2; 9 positions agree with TRBD1. The CDR3 runs to 18 residues. The V gene end was trimmed by 2 bases and the J gene end by 7 bases; junction bases not matched to a gene: 14. Germline V gives CDR1 SNHLY, CDR2 FYNNEI. In DNA form, the CDR3 reads TGTGCCAGCAGTGAACCCAAGACAGGGGGTGGATTAGGTGAAAAACTGTTTTTT. Its translation: CASSEPKTGGGLGEKLFF. Together with reference TRBV2 and TRBJ1-4, the CDR3 gives the full variable domain: EPEVTQTPSHQVTQMGQEVILRCVPISNHLYFYWYRQILGQKVEFLVSFYNNEISEKSEIFDDQFSVERPDGSNFTLKIRSTKLEDSAMYFCASSEPKTGGGLGEKLFFGSGTQLSVL.

The chain is built from TRBV12-5 and TRBJ2-7, with 11 bases aligning to TRBD2. This CDR3 is 13 amino acids long. Germline V gene sequence: CDR1 LGHNT, CDR2 FRNRAP. Trimming at V came to 2 bases and at J to 9 bases, leaving 3 bases not matched to a gene. The CDR3 DNA reads as TGTGCTAGTGGTTTGTCTAGCGGGGGGTTGCAGTACTTC. This sequence encodes CASGLSSGGLQYF.

This chain uses TRBV2 with TRBJ1-5, with D tentatively TRBD1 (5 bases). This CDR3 has 16 residues. In germline, CDR1 is SNHLY, CDR2 FYNNEI. Trimming removed 2 bases at V and 1 base at J, with 12 bases between. The CDR3 region is CASSELGGGSNQPQHF. In DNA, the CDR3 is TGTGCCAGCAGTGAATTGGGCGGGGGGAGCAATCAGCCCCAGCATTTT.

This clone was detected only once. The V call is TRBV27, the J call TRBJ2-5, with 8 positions matching TRBD2. The length of the CDR3 is 15 residues. The V gene's germline CDR1 is MNHEY and CDR2 SMNVEV (reference sequence). Trimming cost V 5 bases and J 5 bases; bases outside gene matches: 10. In nucleotides, the CDR3 is TGTGCCAGCAGTCTCTTCGGGACTAGTATGGAGACCCAGTACTTC. Translated: CASSLFGTSMETQYF.

The rearrangement joins TRBV6-1 to TRBJ1-1; no reliable D call. V lost 6 bases to trimming and J lost 3 bases, with 8 bases between them. Germline V lookup: CDR1 MNHNS, CDR2 SASEGT. The CDR3 is made up of 12 amino acids. The CDR3 DNA reads as TGTGCCAGCAGGTTATTTGACACTGAAGCTTTCTTT. Its protein product is CASRLFDTEAFF.

V gene TRBV5-4 combines with J gene TRBJ1-1; TRBD1 matches at 7 bases. This CDR3 spans 15 amino acids. CDR1 is SGHNT, CDR2 YYREEE, per germline (reference sequence). V was pared by 1 base and J by 11 bases, with 14 bases of the junction left unmatched. CDR3 DNA: TGTGCCAGCAGCTTGAAGTTACTCGGACAGGCTACGGCTTTCTTT. The encoded protein is CASSLKLLGQATAFF. Full variable domain (remainder filled in from reference TRBV5-4 and TRBJ1-1): ETGVTQSPTHLIKTRGQQVTLRCSSQSGHNTVSWYQQALGQGPQFIFQYYREEENGRGNFPPRFSGLQFPNYSSELNVNALELDDSALYLCASSLKLLGQATAFFGQGTRLTVV.

The chain uses TRBV11-3 and TRBJ2-3, with 7 bases identical to TRBD2. The V and J ends lost 5 bases and 3 bases, in that order; junction bases with no gene match: 5. The CDR3 consists of 14 residues. CDR1 and CDR2 (germline): SGHNT, YENEEA. CDR3 protein: CASSIGRGTDTQYF. The CDR3 bases are TGTGCCAGCAGCATTGGGCGGGGGACAGATACGCAGTATTTT.

The chain combines TRBV19 with TRBJ2-1, with D perhaps matching TRBD2 (5 bases). Trimming removed 3 bases at V and 8 bases at J, with 14 bases between. The CDR3 covers 14 residues. CDR1 and CDR2 (germline): LNHDA, SQIVND (reference sequence). CDR3 bases: TGTGCCAGTAGTATTCTCGGGGTTTCGGATGAGCAGTTCTTC. Translation gives CASSILGVSDEQFF.

The chain joins TRBV5-4 to TRBJ2-5; 8 nucleotides agree with TRBD2. Per germline, CDR1 SGHNT and CDR2 YYREEE (reference sequence). V shed 0 bases and J 2 bases; nucleotides not matched to a gene: 6. This CDR3 is 16 amino acids long. In DNA form, the CDR3 reads TGTGCCAGCAGCTTGGAAACTAGCGGAACACAAGAGACCCAGTACTTC. Amino acid sequence: CASSLETSGTQETQYF.

The CDR3 DNA reads as TGTGCCAGCAGCTTAGCGCGGACAGGGATTATGGAGACCCAGTACTTC. Translation: CASSLARTGIMETQYF. The chain combines TRBV7-8 with TRBJ2-5; 8 bases are shared with TRBD1. Germline loops: CDR1 SGHVS, CDR2 FQNEAQ. Losses at the gene ends were 0 bases for V and 5 bases for J; bases not matched to a gene: 8. The CDR3 has 16 residues. The variable domain in full, completed from reference TRBV7-8 and TRBJ2-5, reads GAGVSQSPRYKVAKRGQDVALRCDPISGHVSLFWYQQALGQGPEFLTYFQNEAQLDKSGLPSDRFFAERPEGSVSTLKIQRTQQEDSAVYLCASSLARTGIMETQYFGPGTRLLVL.

Comment on this clone: The sample carries other DNA sequences with the same CDR3. This chain connects TRBV18 to TRBJ2-5; D uncertain. Germline V gives CDR1 KGHSH, CDR2 LQKENI. V was pared by 3 bases and J by 3 bases, with 8 bases between. CDR3 size: 13 residues. The CDR3 sequence is CASSPGREETQYF. The CDR3 nucleotides read TGTGCCAGCTCACCGGGCAGAGAAGAGACCCAGTACTTC.

V and J are TRBV19 and TRBJ2-7; TRBD1 aligns across 7 bases. This CDR3 comprises 16 residues. V was clipped by 0 bases and J by 4 bases; unmatched bases: 9. CDR1 and CDR2 from the germline V gene are LNHDA and SQIVND (reference sequence). Here the CDR3 reads CASSIDRRTGLYEQYF. The CDR3 nucleotides read TGTGCCAGTAGTATAGATCGAAGGACAGGATTATACGAGCAGTACTTC.

The chain recombines TRBV14 with TRBJ1-1, with D perhaps matching TRBD1 (5 bases). Deletions cut 1 base from V and 4 bases from J, with 7 bases between. Germline CDR1 and CDR2: SGHDN and FVKESK. CDR3 length: 13 residues. This chain's CDR3 is CASSQGQSTEAFF. For the CDR3, the DNA is TGTGCCAGCAGCCAAGGACAGAGCACTGAAGCTTTCTTT.

The V gene is TRBV5-1, the J gene TRBJ2-1, with TRBD2 matching over 10 bases. J lost 3 bases, V lost 6 bases, and 6 bases had no gene match. The CDR3 has 15 amino acids. Per the germline V gene, CDR1 is SGHRS and CDR2 is YFSETQ. The CDR3 reads CASKEREGIYNEQFF. Here the CDR3 DNA reads TGCGCCAGCAAGGAGCGGGAGGGGATCTACAATGAGCAGTTCTTC.

V and J are TRBV2 and TRBJ2-7; TRBD2 might be the D (6 bases). The V end was cut by 6 bases, the J end by 0 bases, with 12 bases between. Looked up from germline, CDR1 is SNHLY and CDR2 is FYNNEI. CDR3 length: 14 amino acids. CDR3 amino acids: CASRAERASYEQYF. The CDR3 bases are TGTGCCAGCAGGGCAGAGCGGGCCTCCTACGAGCAGTACTTC.

The rearrangement uses TRBV5-6 and TRBJ2-5; weak D call: TRBD1 (6 bases). CDR1 is SGHDT, CDR2 YYEEEE, per germline. With 0 bases removed from V and 4 bases from J, the gap between germline ends came to 16 bases. This CDR3 is built from 16 residues. The CDR3 reads CASSLVDSSHGETQYF. CDR3 coding DNA: TGTGCCAGCAGCTTGGTGGACAGCAGCCATGGAGAGACCCAGTACTTC.

The chain's CDR3 is CASSRDRGMNTEAFF. For the CDR3, the DNA is TGTGCCAGCAGCCGGGACAGGGGAATGAACACTGAAGCTTTCTTT. V usage is TRBV6-4 and J usage is TRBJ1-1; 10 bases are shared with TRBD1. Trimming at V came to 6 bases and at J to 0 bases, leaving 4 bases not matched to a gene. The CDR3 spans 15 residues. From germline, CDR1 is MRHNA and CDR2 SNTAGT.

This clone appeared once. The CDR3 DNA follows: TGTGCCAGCAGCTCGCAGCGGGGGGCGTACAATGAGCAGTTCTTC. Protein: CASSSQRGAYNEQFF. The chain is built from TRBV6-5 and TRBJ2-1; TRBD2 aligns across 9 bases. The CDR3 totals 15 residues. With 6 bases clipped from V and 4 bases from J, the junction kept 7 bases outside the gene matches. Germline CDR1 MNHEY, CDR2 SVGAGI.

V is TRBV30 and J is TRBJ1-3; tentatively, D is TRBD1 (5 bases). With 3 bases removed from V and 5 bases from J, the gap between germline ends came to 11 bases. CDR3 length equals 13 residues. Germline-derived CDR1 and CDR2 are GTSNPN and SVGIG (reference sequence). As DNA, the CDR3 is TGTGCCTGGAGAGCGACAGCGCGAAACACCATATATTTT. Encoded protein: CAWRATARNTIYF.

The rearrangement uses TRBV18 and TRBJ2-2; D remains unclear. The CDR3 runs 16 residues. Trimming took off 0 bases at V and 7 bases at J, with 15 bases between the two ends. CDR1 is KGHSH, CDR2 LQKENI, per germline. The CDR3 sequence: CASSPPLGEVHGELFF. The CDR3 DNA reads TGTGCCAGCTCACCACCCCTAGGTGAAGTTCACGGGGAGCTGTTTTTT.

The rearrangement uses TRBV5-1 and TRBJ1-4; TRBD1 matches at 7 bases. Germline trimming cut 2 bases from V and 8 bases from J; bases unmatched to any gene: 6. There are 14 residues in the CDR3. The V gene's germline CDR1 is SGHRS and CDR2 YFSETQ. The CDR3 DNA reads as TGCGCCAGCAGCTTAGACAGGGTGGGAGAAAAACTGTTTTTT. Amino acid sequence: CASSLDRVGEKLFF.

J is TRBJ1-5 and V is TRBV7-9; D might be TRBD1 (6 bases). The length of the CDR3 is 14 residues. Germline values: CDR1 SEHNR, CDR2 FQNEAQ (reference sequence). The V and J ends lost 5 bases and 5 bases respectively, with 13 bases between them. CDR3 DNA: TGTGCCAGCAGCCCAACAGGGTCGGATCAGCCCCAGCATTTT. It codes for CASSPTGSDQPQHF.

This clone was counted only a few times. The chain joins TRBV29-1 to TRBJ1-1, with 7 bases identical to TRBD1. J gave up 2 bases and V 7 bases, and 1 base lay outside the gene matches. Germline CDR1 reads SQVTM; CDR2 reads ANQGSEA. The CDR3 is 11 residues long. For the CDR3, the DNA is TGCAGCGGACAGGGAAACACTGAAGCTTTCTTT. It codes for CSGQGNTEAFF. Drawing the rest from reference TRBV29-1 and TRBJ1-1, the complete variable domain is SAVISQKPSRDICQRGTSLTIQCQVDSQVTMMFWYRQQPGQSLTLIATANQGSEATYESGFVIDKFPISRPNLTFSTLTVSNMSPEDSSIYLCSGQGNTEAFFGQGTRLTVV.

The V gene is TRBV7-9, the J gene TRBJ2-1; possibly TRBD1 for D (5 bases). There are 14 residues in the CDR3. The V end lost 6 bases, the J end lost 8 bases, and 17 bases lay between the germline ends. The germline V gene encodes CDR1 SEHNR and CDR2 FQNEAQ (reference sequence). The CDR3 here is CASSEGAGLDEQFF. CDR3 bases: TGTGCCAGCAGTGAAGGGGCAGGGTTAGATGAGCAGTTCTTC.